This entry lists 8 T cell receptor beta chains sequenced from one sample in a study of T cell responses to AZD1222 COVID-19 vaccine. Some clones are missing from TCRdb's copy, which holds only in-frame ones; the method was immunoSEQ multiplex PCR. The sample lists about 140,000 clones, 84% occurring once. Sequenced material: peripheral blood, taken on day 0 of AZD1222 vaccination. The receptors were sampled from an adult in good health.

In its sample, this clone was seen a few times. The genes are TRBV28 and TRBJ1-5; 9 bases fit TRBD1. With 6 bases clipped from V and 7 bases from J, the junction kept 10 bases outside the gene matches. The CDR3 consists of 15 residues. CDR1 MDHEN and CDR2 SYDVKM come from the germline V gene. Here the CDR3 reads CASRPAQGARQPQHF. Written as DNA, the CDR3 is TGTGCCAGCAGACCAGCACAGGGGGCGCGCCAGCCCCAGCATTTT.

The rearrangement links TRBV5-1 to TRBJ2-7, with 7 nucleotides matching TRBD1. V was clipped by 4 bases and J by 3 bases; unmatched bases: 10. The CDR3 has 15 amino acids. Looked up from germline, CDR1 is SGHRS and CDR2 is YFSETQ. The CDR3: CASSLAQGSYYEQYF. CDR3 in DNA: TGCGCCAGCAGCCTGGCACAGGGGTCATACTACGAGCAGTACTTC.

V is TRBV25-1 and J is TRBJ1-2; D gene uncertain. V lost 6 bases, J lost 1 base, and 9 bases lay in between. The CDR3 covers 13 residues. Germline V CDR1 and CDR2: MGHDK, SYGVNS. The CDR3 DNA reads TGTGCCAGCAGCCCGGGAATTAACTATGGCTACACCTTC. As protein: CASSPGINYGYTF.

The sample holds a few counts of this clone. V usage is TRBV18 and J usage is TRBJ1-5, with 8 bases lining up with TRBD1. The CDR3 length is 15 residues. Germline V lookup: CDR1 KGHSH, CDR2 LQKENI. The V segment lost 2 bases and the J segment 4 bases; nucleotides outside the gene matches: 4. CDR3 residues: CASSPIQGVNQPQHF. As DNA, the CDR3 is TGTGCCAGCTCACCAATACAGGGGGTGAATCAGCCCCAGCATTTT.

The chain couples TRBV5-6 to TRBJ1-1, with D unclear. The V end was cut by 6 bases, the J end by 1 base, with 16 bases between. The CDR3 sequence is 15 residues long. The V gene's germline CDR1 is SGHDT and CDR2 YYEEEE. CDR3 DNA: TGTGCCAGCACGAGCTTACAACGCTCGAACACTGAAGCTTTCTTT. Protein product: CASTSLQRSNTEAFF.

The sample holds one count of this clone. This CDR3 reads CASSIGYNRGPIDQPQHF. For the CDR3, the DNA is TGTGCCAGTAGTATTGGGTATAACAGGGGGCCAATTGATCAGCCCCAGCATTTT. J is TRBJ1-5 and V is TRBV19, with 9 bases that match TRBD1. The CDR3 spans 18 residues. Germline values: CDR1 LNHDA, CDR2 SQIVND (reference sequence). V shed 3 bases, J shed 5 bases, and the junction held 14 bases outside the gene matches.

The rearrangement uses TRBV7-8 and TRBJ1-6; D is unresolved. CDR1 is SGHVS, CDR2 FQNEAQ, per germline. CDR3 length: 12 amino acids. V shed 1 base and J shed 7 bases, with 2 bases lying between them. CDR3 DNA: TGTGCCAGCAGCTTAGAGAATTCACCCCTCCACTTT. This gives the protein CASSLENSPLHF.

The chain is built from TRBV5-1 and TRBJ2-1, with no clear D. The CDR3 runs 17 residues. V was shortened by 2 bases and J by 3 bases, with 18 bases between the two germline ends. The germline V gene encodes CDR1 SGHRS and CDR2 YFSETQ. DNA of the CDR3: TGCGCCAGCAGCTTTTCAAAAGATTACTTTTTCTACAATGAGCAGTTCTTC. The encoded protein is CASSFSKDYFFYNEQFF. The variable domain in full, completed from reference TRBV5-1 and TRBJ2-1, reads KAGVTQTPRYLIKTRGQQVTLSCSPISGHRSVSWYQQTPGQGLQFLFEYFSETQRNKGNFPGRFSGRQFSNSRSEMNVSTLELGDSALYLCASSFSKDYFFYNEQFFGPGTRLTVL.